One sample yielded the 11 T cell receptor beta chains listed below, sequenced in a study of T cells in Graves' hyperthyroidism and ophthalmopathy. RNA transcripts were the template for amplifying TCR beta CDR3 regions. HTBI primers drove first-round RT-PCR of the TCR CDR3. TCRdb processed the multiplex PCR reads anew with MiXCR; each CDR3 protein has one entry. The repertoire holds 500,000 to 600,000 distinct CDR3 sequences, approximately 44% seen once, with 15% to 20% in the top ten. Specimen: peripheral blood or thyroid tissue (not recorded which). The receptors here all came from an adult woman with Graves' disease, either hyperthyroidism or ophthalmopathy (not recorded which).

This clonotype was seen ten or more times. The chain links TRBV5-5 to TRBJ1-3, with unresolved D. The V end was cut by 3 bases, the J end by 1 base, with 11 bases between. The germline CDR1 and CDR2 sequences are SGHKS and YYEKEE (reference sequence). CDR3 size: 15 residues. CDR3 protein: CASSSFGQSGNTIYF. CDR3 nucleotides: TGTGCCAGCAGCTCCTTTGGTCAGTCTGGAAACACCATATATTTT.

V and J are TRBV10-3 and TRBJ2-7, with D possibly matching TRBD2 (5 bases). CDR3 length: 13 amino acids. Trimming took 3 bases from V and 7 from J, leaving 13 bases between them. CDR1 and CDR2 from the germline V gene are ENHRY and SYGVKD. Here the CDR3 reads CAISDGFRREQYF. CDR3 in DNA: TGTGCCATCAGTGACGGCTTTAGGAGGGAGCAGTACTTC.

The chain links TRBV28 to TRBJ2-5; the match to TRBD1 covers 7 bases. CDR1 and CDR2 from the germline V gene are MDHEN and SYDVKM. The CDR3 totals 14 residues. The ends lost 8 bases at V and 2 bases at J; junction bases unmatched: 8. The CDR3 here is CASADRDTQETQYF. CDR3 DNA: TGTGCCAGCGCTGACAGGGACACTCAAGAGACCCAGTACTTC.

The chain links TRBV2 to TRBJ1-2, with D maybe TRBD1 (5 bases). Germline CDR1 is SNHLY and CDR2 is FYNNEI. V was cut by 8 bases and J by 12 bases, with 22 bases left in between. The CDR3 is 13 amino acids. The CDR3 spells CASGLGESSGNTF. The CDR3 DNA sequence: TGTGCCAGCGGATTAGGGGAGAGCTCTGGAAACACCTTC.

In its sample, this clonotype was seen many times. The V and J genes are TRBV29-1 and TRBJ1-1, with D possibly matching TRBD1 (6 bases). The CDR3 length is 15 residues. Germline V gene data show CDR1 as SQVTM and CDR2 as ANQGSEA. The V end was cut by 2 bases, the J end by 3 bases, with 16 bases between. The CDR3 sequence: CSVEWLQGLDTEAFF. The CDR3 DNA reads as TGCAGCGTTGAATGGTTGCAGGGGTTGGACACTGAAGCTTTCTTT.

This clonotype was observed at least ten times. V gene TRBV7-9 combines with J gene TRBJ2-7, with unresolved D. The CDR3 runs to 13 residues. From germline, CDR1 is SEHNR and CDR2 FQNEAQ (reference sequence). Trimming took 1 base from V and 7 from J, leaving 11 bases between them. The CDR3 sequence: CASSLDHLGEQYF. CDR3 sequence (DNA): TGTGCCAGCAGCTTAGATCATTTGGGGGAGCAGTACTTC.

A single count supports this clonotype. An end of the junction differs from the germline gene, which may be a read error. The J gene is TRBJ2-2, the V gene TRBV7-4; 9 bases align to TRBD1. This CDR3 spans 18 amino acids. Per germline, CDR1 SGHVT and CDR2 SQSDAQ. The CDR3 protein is CASSFTPGQGANTGELFF. The CDR3 DNA is TGCGCCAGCAGTTTTACTCCGGGACAGGGAGCGAACACCGGGGAGCTGTTTTTT.

This sequence joins TRBV5-1 and TRBJ1-1, with 7 nucleotides matching TRBD1. V lost 2 bases, J lost 4 bases, and 5 bases stayed unmatched. CDR1 is SGHRS and CDR2 is YFSETQ in the germline V gene. CDR3 length: 14 amino acids. The CDR3 bases are TGCGCCAGCAGCTTCCGGGACAGCTTCACTGAAGCTTTCTTT. Translated: CASSFRDSFTEAFF.

The chain has TRBV29-1 and TRBJ1-5; the D gene is possibly TRBD1 (5 bases). Germline-derived CDR1 and CDR2 are SQVTM and ANQGSEA. The CDR3 loop spans 13 amino acids. With 6 bases removed from V and 6 bases from J, the gap between germline ends came to 15 bases. This CDR3 reads CSVSRGEGQPQHF. CDR3 in DNA: TGCAGCGTCTCCCGGGGGGAAGGTCAGCCCCAGCATTTT.

The chain combines TRBV27 with TRBJ1-5, with D perhaps matching TRBD1 (5 bases). In germline, CDR1 is MNHEY, CDR2 SMNVEV (reference sequence). The CDR3 consists of 13 residues. V was trimmed by 5 bases and J by 5 bases, leaving 10 bases between them. This CDR3 reads CASSQRGDQPQHF. For the CDR3, the DNA is TGTGCCAGCAGTCAACGGGGGGATCAGCCCCAGCATTTT.

This clonotype was seen at least ten times. The genes are TRBV5-8 and TRBJ1-1, with D unresolved. This CDR3 is 15 amino acids long. Germline lookup yields CDR1 SGHTS and CDR2 YDEGEE. Trimming shortened V by 4 bases and J by 0 bases, and 13 bases separated the two germline ends. CDR3 sequence (DNA): TGTGCCAGCAGCGAGGGATATCCTATGAACACTGAAGCTTTCTTT. Translating it yields CASSEGYPMNTEAFF.